The 32 T cell receptor beta chains presented below share a single source sample, sequenced in a study of brain metastases from non-small cell lung cancer. Sequencing used immunoSEQ multiplex PCR; TCRdb keeps in-frame clones, though not all of them. The sample holds 4,900 or so clones, 60% to 85% seen once. The sample consisted of primary lung tumor tissue. These receptors originate from a donor at least 40 years old with non-small cell lung cancer.

The J gene is TRBJ2-7, the V gene TRBV29-1; TRBD2 aligns across 8 bases. The junction had 8 bases not matched to a gene; V was cut back by 6 bases and J by 4 bases. The CDR3 length is 13 residues. Germline lookup yields CDR1 SQVTM and CDR2 ANQGSEA. The CDR3 sequence is CSVVSGAFYEQYF. In DNA, the CDR3 is TGCAGCGTGGTTAGCGGGGCTTTTTACGAGCAGTACTTC.

This clone has more than one count but fewer than ten. The V and J genes are TRBV7-2 and TRBJ1-6, with TRBD1 as a possible D gene (5 bases). Deletions cut 4 bases from V and 9 bases from J, with 10 bases between. Germline V gene data show CDR1 as SGHTA and CDR2 as FQGNSA. The CDR3 contains 13 residues. Here the CDR3 reads CASSSGGASPLHF. The CDR3 DNA reads as TGTGCCAGCAGCTCTGGTGGGGCTTCACCCCTCCACTTT.

The chain combines TRBV7-9 with TRBJ1-1, with D unclear. V gave up 4 bases and J gave up 5 bases, with 26 bases separating them. The CDR3 length is 18 residues. Germline V gene sequence: CDR1 SEHNR, CDR2 FQNEAQ (reference sequence). This chain's CDR3 is CASSSPYRGFLKGTEAFF. CDR3 nucleotide sequence: TGTGCCAGCAGCTCGCCCTATCGAGGTTTTCTAAAGGGAACTGAAGCTTTCTTT.

As DNA, the CDR3 is TGTGCCAGCAGCTTATCCCATGACAGGTTTTCCTACGAGCAGTACTTC. As protein: CASSLSHDRFSYEQYF. The chain uses TRBV7-2 and TRBJ2-7; perhaps TRBD1 as D (6 bases). CDR1 and CDR2 from the germline V gene are SGHTA and FQGNSA. V lost 2 bases and J lost 1, with 15 bases in between. The CDR3 spans 16 residues.

The chain carries TRBV18 and TRBJ1-2; D gene unclear. The CDR3 totals 13 residues. The germline V gene has CDR1 KGHSH and CDR2 LQKENI. The V end was cut by 3 bases, the J end by 2 bases, with 7 bases between. The DNA for the CDR3 is TGTGCCAGCTCACCGCCAGAGAACTATGGCTACACCTTC. Translated, it gives CASSPPENYGYTF.

This sequence joins TRBV5-1 and TRBJ1-1, with D possibly TRBD1 on 5 matching bases. V lost 7 bases and J 5 bases, leaving 15 bases between the germline ends. CDR1 SGHRS and CDR2 YFSETQ come from the germline V gene. This CDR3 spans 13 amino acids. CDR3 loop: CASANEWGTEAFF. The CDR3 DNA reads TGCGCCAGCGCTAACGAATGGGGGACTGAAGCTTTCTTT. Full variable domain (rest looked up from reference TRBV5-1 and TRBJ1-1): KAGVTQTPRYLIKTRGQQVTLSCSPISGHRSVSWYQQTPGQGLQFLFEYFSETQRNKGNFPGRFSGRQFSNSRSEMNVSTLELGDSALYLCASANEWGTEAFFGQGTRLTVV.

The genes are TRBV24-1 and TRBJ2-1, with 12 bases matching TRBD1. This CDR3 has 16 amino acids. Germline CDR1 KGHDR, CDR2 SFDVKD. The J segment lost 7 bases and the V segment lost 4 bases, leaving 7 bases of the junction unmatched. The CDR3 bases are TGTGCCACCAGTGACTCGGGACAGGGGGCGAAGAATGAGCAGTTCTTC. This translates into CATSDSGQGAKNEQFF.

V usage is TRBV15 and J usage is TRBJ1-3, with D perhaps matching TRBD1 (5 bases). V dropped 0 bases and J dropped 4 bases, with 25 bases sitting between them. CDR3 size: 20 residues. Looked up from germline, CDR1 is LNHNV and CDR2 is YYDKDF (reference sequence). CDR3 sequence (DNA): TGTGCCACCAGCAGAGATCCTCGGGGCTCCTGGCACCTTCGAGGAAACACCATATATTTT. Translating it yields CATSRDPRGSWHLRGNTIYF.

The CDR3 bases are TGTGCCAGCAGCTTAGGACGGAACTATGGCTACACCTTC. Translating it yields CASSLGRNYGYTF. This chain uses TRBV7-9 with TRBJ1-2, with D unclear. V was pared by 1 base and J by 2 bases, with 5 bases between. Germline CDR1 and CDR2: SEHNR and FQNEAQ (reference sequence). This CDR3 is built from 13 residues.

This chain's CDR3 is CASSPGLADNYEQYV. CDR3 DNA: TGCGCCAGCAGCCCCGGACTAGCGGACAACTACGAGCAGTACGTC. V usage is TRBV5-1 and J usage is TRBJ2-7, with 10 nucleotides matching TRBD2. The CDR3 sequence is 15 residues long. V lost 4 bases, J lost 3 bases, and 7 bases stayed unmatched. Germline V lookup: CDR1 SGHRS, CDR2 YFSETQ.

The chain combines TRBV24-1 with TRBJ2-3, with a tentative D call TRBD2 (6 bases). The V end was cut by 3 bases, the J end by 2 bases, with 17 bases between. This CDR3 is 17 amino acids long. Germline lookup yields CDR1 KGHDR and CDR2 SFDVKD. The DNA of the CDR3 is TGTGCCACCAGTGATAGGGTAGCGGAAACCCACACAGATACGCAGTATTTT. Translation gives CATSDRVAETHTDTQYF.

The chain joins TRBV6-4 to TRBJ2-3; 9 bases agree with TRBD1. Germline V gene sequence: CDR1 MRHNA, CDR2 SNTAGT. The V gene end was trimmed by 6 bases and the J gene end by 5 bases; junction bases not matched to a gene: 9. The CDR3 covers 15 residues. The DNA of the CDR3 is TGTGCCAGCAGCAGGGCCGGGACAGGGCAAGATACGCAGTATTTT. Its protein is CASSRAGTGQDTQYF.

V usage is TRBV4-3 and J usage is TRBJ1-6; D is perhaps TRBD1 (6 bases). Germline loops: CDR1 LGHNA, CDR2 YSLEER. The CDR3 contains 18 residues. V was shortened by 0 bases and J by 6 bases, with 18 bases between the two germline ends. The CDR3 bases are TGCGCCAGCAGCCAAGAGCCTCGGGGGGCCTCGGGTAATTCACCCCTCCACTTT. The encoded protein is CASSQEPRGASGNSPLHF.

The chain joins TRBV7-6 to TRBJ2-3; D perhaps matches TRBD2 (6 bases). Per germline, CDR1 SGHVS and CDR2 FNYEAQ. Between the trimmed V and J ends, which lost 3 bases and 0 bases, there was a span of 10 bases. This CDR3 comprises 15 residues. CDR3: CASSLGTFSTDTQYF. The CDR3 region has the DNA TGTGCCAGCAGCTTGGGGACTTTCAGCACAGATACGCAGTATTTT.

This chain uses TRBV19 with TRBJ2-5; 12 positions agree with TRBD2. The CDR3 has 15 amino acids. In germline, CDR1 is LNHDA, CDR2 SQIVND (reference sequence). V lost 1 base and J lost 4; bases outside the gene matches: 1. In nucleotides, the CDR3 is TGTGCCAGTAGTATAGTGACTAGCGGGGGAGAGACCCAGTACTTC. Translating it yields CASSIVTSGGETQYF.

The chain recombines TRBV6-4 with TRBJ2-5; D is uncertain. Germline V gene lookup returns CDR1 MRHNA and CDR2 SNTAGT. The CDR3 is 13 residues long. With 3 bases removed from V and 6 bases from J, the gap between germline ends came to 11 bases. This CDR3 is CASSESEAKTQYF. Here the CDR3 DNA reads TGTGCCAGCAGTGAATCCGAGGCGAAGACCCAGTACTTC.

The chain carries TRBV24-1 and TRBJ2-1, with TRBD1 matching 10 bases. Germline V CDR1 and CDR2: KGHDR, SFDVKD. CDR3 length equals 17 residues. Trimming took 3 bases from V and 2 from J; bases not matched to a gene: 6. CDR3 nucleotides: TGTGCCACCAGTGATCCCTCCGGGACAGGGGCCTACAATGAGCAGTTCTTC. Its protein product is CATSDPSGTGAYNEQFF.

The V gene is TRBV7-2, the J gene TRBJ1-4; 7 bases align to TRBD1. With 2 bases clipped from V and 7 bases from J, the junction kept 10 bases outside the gene matches. In germline, CDR1 is SGHTA, CDR2 FQGNSA. This CDR3 is built from 16 residues. The CDR3 bases are TGTGCCAGCAGCTTAAATCGACAGGGAGGGGGTGAAAAACTGTTTTTT. As protein: CASSLNRQGGGEKLFF. Complete variable domain (other parts from reference TRBV7-2 and TRBJ1-4): GAGVSQSPSNKVTEKGKDVELRCDPISGHTALYWYRQSLGQGLEFLIYFQGNSAPDKSGLPSDRFSAERTGGSVSTLTIQRTQQEDSAVYLCASSLNRQGGGEKLFFGSGTQLSVL.

V gene TRBV18 combines with J gene TRBJ1-2; D is possibly TRBD1 (5 bases). The CDR3 consists of 12 residues. The ends were cut back, 4 bases at V and 5 bases at J, with 8 bases in the middle. Germline lookup yields CDR1 KGHSH and CDR2 LQKENI. CDR3 residues: CASSLQGYGYTF. The CDR3 DNA sequence: TGTGCCAGCTCACTCCAGGGATATGGCTACACCTTC.

The V gene is TRBV2, the J gene TRBJ1-2; no clear D. V lost 3 bases, J lost 8 bases, and 10 bases lay in between. The CDR3 is made up of 12 amino acids. Germline loops: CDR1 SNHLY, CDR2 FYNNEI. CDR3 in amino acids: CASSEPGRGYTF. The CDR3 nucleotides read TGTGCCAGCAGTGAGCCAGGACGCGGCTACACCTTC.

V usage is TRBV14 and J usage is TRBJ1-2; no clear D gene. In germline, CDR1 is SGHDN, CDR2 FVKESK. The CDR3 length is 12 residues. V was shortened by 3 bases and J by 5 bases, with 7 bases between the two germline ends. The CDR3 sequence: CASSHRFYGYTF. CDR3 coding DNA: TGTGCCAGCAGCCACCGATTTTATGGCTACACCTTC.

This clone has only one observation. The rearrangement links TRBV5-1 to TRBJ2-1; 11 bases line up with TRBD2. The CDR3 extends over 15 amino acids. The junction had 5 bases not matched to a gene; V was cut back by 0 bases and J by 9 bases. The germline V gene encodes CDR1 SGHRS and CDR2 YFSETQ. CDR3 amino acids: CASSLGGTSGFEQFF. In DNA form, the CDR3 reads TGCGCCAGCAGCTTGGGGGGGACTAGCGGCTTTGAGCAGTTCTTC.

The chain links TRBV19 to TRBJ1-2; D gene uncertain. Between the trimmed V and J ends, which lost 1 base and 0 bases, there was a span of 9 bases. Per the germline V gene, CDR1 is LNHDA and CDR2 is SQIVND (reference sequence). CDR3 length: 15 residues. CDR3 sequence reads: CASSIGTDPNYGYTF. Here the CDR3 DNA reads TGTGCCAGTAGTATAGGGACTGATCCTAACTATGGCTACACCTTC.

The rearrangement uses TRBV14 and TRBJ1-1, with a possible D match to TRBD1 (5 bases). The CDR3 is 11 residues long. Trimming removed 8 bases from V and 3 bases from J, with 7 bases in between. From germline, CDR1 is SGHDN and CDR2 FVKESK. The CDR3 DNA follows: TGTGCCAGCGGGGGTGACACTGAAGCTTTCTTT. Protein: CASGGDTEAFF.

Worth noting for this clone: At one of its ends the junction is not consistent with the germline gene, which may arise from a read error. The V and J genes are TRBV10-3 and TRBJ2-2; the D gene could be TRBD1 or TRBD2 (6 bases each). The germline V gene encodes CDR1 ENHRY and CDR2 SYGVKD. This CDR3 has 15 residues. Here the CDR3 DNA reads TGTGCCATCAGTAAGAGGGGGGCCCCTACCGGGGAGCTATTTTTT. It specifies CAISKRGAPTGELFF.

The CDR3 protein is CASDRGGGMNEQFF. The CDR3, as DNA: TGCGCCAGCGATCGAGGGGGCGGGATGAATGAGCAGTTCTTC. The rearrangement uses TRBV10-2 and TRBJ2-1, with D possibly TRBD1 on 7 matching bases. The CDR3 runs 14 residues. The V end was cut by 8 bases, the J end by 7 bases, with 18 bases between. Germline values: CDR1 WSHSY, CDR2 SAAADI.

This chain joins TRBV24-1 and TRBJ2-3; D perhaps matches TRBD2 (6 bases). The length of the CDR3 is 14 residues. V lost 1 base and J lost 4, with 8 bases in between. Germline V gene data show CDR1 as KGHDR and CDR2 as SFDVKD. DNA for the CDR3: TGTGCCACCAGTGATTTCGGGGGAGCAGATACGCAGTATTTT. Protein: CATSDFGGADTQYF.

This clone was counted a single time. The chain uses TRBV9 and TRBJ2-3; 9 bases map to TRBD2. Germline loops: CDR1 SGDLS, CDR2 YYNGEE. Trimming took 4 bases from V and 2 from J; bases not matched to a gene: 5. The CDR3 runs 15 residues. Written as DNA, the CDR3 is TGTGCCAGCAGCACTCTAGCGGGGCCCACAGATACGCAGTATTTT. As protein: CASSTLAGPTDTQYF.

This clone occurred a few times. CDR3 in DNA: TGCGCCAGCAGCCAAGATAGAGCGGCATCCTACGAGCAGTACTTC. It yields the protein CASSQDRAASYEQYF. The chain combines TRBV4-3 with TRBJ2-7; tentatively, D is TRBD2 (5 bases). CDR1 is LGHNA, CDR2 YSLEER, per germline. Between the trimmed V and J ends, which lost 0 bases and 1 base, there was a span of 10 bases. This CDR3 region has 15 residues.

The chain combines TRBV6-5 with TRBJ1-2, with D perhaps TRBD1 (5 bases). Germline lookup yields CDR1 MNHEY and CDR2 SVGAGI. This CDR3 is 14 amino acids long. Trimming removed 7 bases at V and 2 bases at J, with 14 bases between. CDR3 DNA: TGTGCCAGCACTGGACCGGGGGGGAACTATGGCTACACCTTC. Translation gives CASTGPGGNYGYTF.

The table lists this clone with a few counts. This chain joins TRBV4-3 and TRBJ1-4; D not resolved. The CDR3 contains 15 residues. From germline, CDR1 is LGHNA and CDR2 YSLEER. V gave up 4 bases and J gave up 2 bases, with 11 bases separating them. The CDR3 DNA reads TGCGCCAGCAGCCCTGGACGGCTCACTAATGAAAAACTGTTTTTT. Its protein product is CASSPGRLTNEKLFF.

V is TRBV2 and J is TRBJ2-1; D is perhaps TRBD1 or TRBD2 (5 bases each). Trimming took off 4 bases at V and 0 bases at J, with 10 bases between the two ends. CDR3 size: 15 residues. The V gene's germline CDR1 is SNHLY and CDR2 FYNNEI. The DNA for the CDR3 is TGTGCCAGCAGTGTCGGGACCCTCTCCTACAATGAGCAGTTCTTC. Its protein is CASSVGTLSYNEQFF.